This TCR beta chain was sequenced for a study of OX40 agonist ivuxolimab in advanced cancers. Study as a whole: Patients' therapy was ivuxolimab, an antibody that acts as an agonist of OX40 (CD134). The study gave patients intravenous ivuxolimab at 0.01 to 10 mg/kg every 2 weeks.

As for this clone: Its target is unknown.

This CDR3 is 13 amino acids long. Trimming took 6 bases from V and 1 from J, leaving 9 bases between them. CDR1 is LNHDA and CDR2 is SQIVND in the germline V gene (reference sequence). Study results and limitations: Compared with CD4+, CD8+ T cells on average had more expanded clones.

The assay was immunoSEQ multiplex PCR, and TCRdb's table has in-frame clones only and misses some. Of about 150,000 clones detected, 90% appear once; the ten largest clones hold about 1%. Sequenced here: CD4+ or CD8+ T cells sorted from blood, sampled in a trial of the OX40 agonist ivuxolimab. The origin of this receptor is an adult with an advanced solid tumor such as melanoma, head and neck, liver or kidney cancer. The gene calls are TRBV19 and TRBJ1-2; D ambiguous. The CDR3 reads CASRAGLNYGYTF. CDR3 in DNA: TGTGCCAGTAGAGCCGGGCTTAACTATGGCTACACCTTC.